This TCR beta chain comes out of a study of shared clonotypes between healthy human individuals. The CD4+ fraction was divided into a CD45RA+ naive subset and a CD45RA-negative memory subset. This CDR3 region has 14 residues. The V gene end was trimmed by 3 bases and the J gene end by 0 bases; junction bases not matched to a gene: 5. Germline V lookup: CDR1 GTSNPN, CDR2 SVGIG (reference sequence). Profiled with immunoSEQ multiplex PCR; TCRdb holds only in-frame clones, not every one. The sample has over a million clones, 98% to 99% seen once. This sequence was found in a man in his thirties or forties in good health. V gene TRBV30 combines with J gene TRBJ2-7; 7 bases are shared with TRBD2. The sequenced sample was naive CD4+ T cells sorted from blood. The subset denotes: CD45RA+ positively selected. This chain's CDR3 is CAWSRVAGSYEQYF. The CDR3 nucleotides are TGTGCCTGGAGCAGGGTAGCGGGCTCCTACGAGCAGTACTTC.